These 26 T cell receptor beta chains were all obtained from the same sample, sequenced in a study of T cell changes during pregnancy in multiple sclerosis. TCRdb's copy holds only in-frame clones and misses some; the assay was immunoSEQ multiplex PCR. The repertoire holds 80,000 or so clones, with just over 90% as singletons. Here the sequenced sample was peripheral blood, taken before pregnancy. The receptors originated from a female donor with multiple sclerosis, enrolled in a pregnancy study.

The chain couples TRBV6-1 to TRBJ1-2, with 7 bases fitting TRBD1. This CDR3 spans 14 amino acids. V lost 3 bases to trimming and J lost 4 bases; unmatched junction nucleotides: 5. Germline V gives CDR1 MNHNS, CDR2 SASEGT. CDR3: CASSDRGTGYGYTF. The DNA for the CDR3 is TGTGCCAGCAGTGACAGGGGGACGGGCTATGGCTACACCTTC.

This clone was observed once. The rearrangement links TRBV4-2 to TRBJ1-1; maybe TRBD1 (5 bases). The CDR3 totals 14 residues. Trimming removed 0 bases at V and 6 bases at J, with 11 bases between. Germline CDR1 is LGHNA and CDR2 is YNFKEQ. The CDR3 DNA sequence: TGTGCCAGCAGCCAAGACGAGGGGAGGCCTGAAGCTTTCTTT. It codes for CASSQDEGRPEAFF.

The gene calls are TRBV5-6 and TRBJ1-4; D may be TRBD1 (5 bases). Trimming took off 2 bases at V and 5 bases at J, with 13 bases between the two ends. This CDR3 contains 15 residues. The germline CDR1 and CDR2 sequences are SGHDT and YYEEEE. CDR3 protein: CASSFALTANEKLFF. DNA of the CDR3: TGTGCCAGCAGCTTTGCACTGACAGCAAATGAAAAACTGTTTTTT.

V and J are TRBV30 and TRBJ1-5; TRBD1 might be the D (6 bases). Trimming left V 3 bases short and J 7 bases short, with 16 bases between. CDR3 length equals 14 residues. Germline assignment: CDR1 GTSNPN and CDR2 SVGIG (reference sequence). CDR3 bases: TGTGCCTGGAGCCGAGGCAGGGGCGGACAGCCCCAGCATTTT. Translating it yields CAWSRGRGGQPQHF.

This chain uses TRBV2 with TRBJ2-7, with D hard to call. Trimming removed 6 bases from V and 12 bases from J, with 12 bases in between. The CDR3 extends over 10 amino acids. CDR1 and CDR2 from the germline V gene are SNHLY and FYNNEI. DNA for the CDR3: TGTGCCAGCAGCAAAGACAATCTGTACTTC. It encodes CASSKDNLYF.

The chain couples TRBV7-8 to TRBJ1-5, with a weak D call TRBD1 (5 bases). Germline assignment: CDR1 SGHVS and CDR2 FQNEAQ. The CDR3 is 16 residues long. Trimming left V 4 bases short and J 2 bases short, with 15 bases between. CDR3 protein: CASSSLGVDGNQPQHF. CDR3 nucleotide sequence: TGTGCCAGCAGCTCGCTAGGGGTGGATGGCAATCAGCCCCAGCATTTT.

The chain couples TRBV27 to TRBJ1-5; D uncertain. Trimming removed 0 bases at V and 3 bases at J, with 9 bases between. The V gene's germline CDR1 is MNHEY and CDR2 SMNVEV (reference sequence). CDR3 length: 15 residues. CDR3 coding DNA: TGTGCCAGCAGTTTATCAGCGGGTTCCAATCAGCCCCAGCATTTT. This sequence encodes CASSLSAGSNQPQHF.

The rearrangement joins TRBV19 to TRBJ2-7; 7 bases are a match to TRBD2. The V and J ends lost 6 bases and 9 bases, in that order; junction bases with no gene match: 11. This CDR3 contains 13 residues. Germline V CDR1 and CDR2: LNHDA, SQIVND (reference sequence). The CDR3 DNA follows: TGTGCCAGTAGGGCGGGAGCGGCTACGGGGCAGTACTTC. Amino acids: CASRAGAATGQYF.

The V call is TRBV6-1, the J call TRBJ2-5; 8 bases are a match to TRBD1. Germline lookup yields CDR1 MNHNS and CDR2 SASEGT. This CDR3 spans 15 amino acids. Trimming at V came to 7 bases and at J to 4 bases, leaving 11 bases not matched to a gene. For the CDR3, the DNA is TGTGCCAGCATTCTCACAGGGGGAGTTCCAGAGACCCAGTACTTC. Translated, it gives CASILTGGVPETQYF.

This sequence joins TRBV27 and TRBJ2-5; weak D call: TRBD2 (6 bases). Trimming cost V 5 bases and J 5 bases, with 21 bases left between them. The CDR3 covers 16 residues. Germline V gene lookup returns CDR1 MNHEY and CDR2 SMNVEV (reference sequence). As DNA, the CDR3 is TGTGCCAGCAGTAGGCGCAGGGAGGCGTTTAGGGAGACCCAGTACTTC. Amino acids: CASSRRREAFRETQYF.

The genes are TRBV19 and TRBJ2-3; a weak D match, TRBD2 (7 bases). The CDR3 has 14 residues. Between the trimmed V and J ends, which lost 2 bases and 4 bases, there was a span of 10 bases. CDR1 LNHDA and CDR2 SQIVND come from the germline V gene (reference sequence). DNA for the CDR3: TGTGCCAGTAGTATATGGGGGGGCGCAGATACGCAGTATTTT. This codes for CASSIWGGADTQYF. The full variable domain, in which reference TRBV19 and TRBJ2-3 provide the parts outside the CDR3, is DGGITQSPKYLFRKEGQNVTLSCEQNLNHDAMYWYRQDPGQGLRLIYYSQIVNDFQKGDIAEGYSVSREKKESFPLTVTSAQKNPTAFYLCASSIWGGADTQYFGPGTRLTVL.

The chain is built from TRBV7-2 and TRBJ2-3; 13 bases are shared with TRBD2. The junction had 7 bases not matched to a gene; V was cut back by 2 bases and J by 2 bases. The length of the CDR3 is 18 residues. Germline V gene data show CDR1 as SGHTA and CDR2 as FQGNSA. CDR3 sequence: CASSLRTSGSHSTDTQYF. CDR3 nucleotide sequence: TGTGCCAGCAGCTTACGGACTAGCGGGAGTCATTCCACAGATACGCAGTATTTT.

The chain uses TRBV28 and TRBJ1-5; D is undetermined. With 8 bases removed from V and 5 bases from J, the gap between germline ends came to 13 bases. The CDR3 runs 13 residues. Germline values: CDR1 MDHEN, CDR2 SYDVKM. The CDR3 sequence is CASDRRGDQPQHF. CDR3 nucleotide sequence: TGTGCCAGCGATCGGCGGGGTGATCAGCCCCAGCATTTT.

The chain is built from TRBV5-4 and TRBJ2-2, with D maybe TRBD2 (5 bases). The CDR3 contains 12 residues. V dropped 2 bases and J dropped 7 bases, with 6 bases sitting between them. Germline V lookup: CDR1 SGHNT, CDR2 YYREEE (reference sequence). CDR3 sequence reads: CASSFGDGELFF. The CDR3 nucleotides are TGTGCCAGCAGCTTCGGGGACGGGGAGCTGTTTTTT.

The chain links TRBV5-5 to TRBJ1-5, with 8 nucleotides matching TRBD1. V lost 3 bases to trimming and J lost 4 bases; unmatched junction nucleotides: 6. This CDR3 contains 15 residues. Per germline, CDR1 SGHKS and CDR2 YYEKEE (reference sequence). CDR3 sequence (DNA): TGTGCCAGCAGCTCAGGGGGCCTGGGGAATCAGCCCCAGCATTTT. Protein: CASSSGGLGNQPQHF.

J is TRBJ1-2 and V is TRBV6-1, with D uncertain. Germline CDR1 and CDR2: MNHNS and SASEGT. Trimming removed 4 bases at V and 3 bases at J, with 18 bases between. The CDR3 runs to 16 residues. In DNA form, the CDR3 reads TGTGCCAGCAGTGGCCGACAATCGAGTTTTGACTATGGCTACACCTTC. Residues: CASSGRQSSFDYGYTF.

J is TRBJ1-2 and V is TRBV27, with D possibly matching TRBD1 (6 bases). The CDR3 contains 12 residues. Germline V CDR1 and CDR2: MNHEY, SMNVEV (reference sequence). V shed 2 bases and J shed 8 bases, with 9 bases lying between them. CDR3 sequence reads: CASSLKGVGYTF. CDR3 sequence (DNA): TGTGCCAGCAGTTTAAAGGGGGTGGGCTACACCTTC.

V usage is TRBV15 and J usage is TRBJ2-1; the match to TRBD2 covers 7 bases. CDR1 is LNHNV and CDR2 is YYDKDF in the germline V gene (reference sequence). V lost 5 bases and J lost 14; bases outside the gene matches: 15. The CDR3 covers 14 residues. The CDR3 protein is CATSPAGRENRKFF. The CDR3 DNA follows: TGTGCCACCAGCCCGGCAGGGAGGGAGAATAGAAAGTTCTTC. Drawing the rest from reference TRBV15 and TRBJ2-1, the complete variable domain is DAMVIQNPRYQVTQFGKPVTLSCSQTLNHNVMYWYQQKSSQAPKLLFHYYDKDFNNEADTPDNFQSRRPNTSFCFLDIRSPGLGDTAMYLCATSPAGRENRKFFGPGTRLTVL.

This clone was detected a few times. The chain couples TRBV6-1 to TRBJ2-7; 7 bases map to TRBD1. This CDR3 is 15 amino acids long. The junction had 12 bases not matched to a gene; V was cut back by 9 bases and J by 1 base. Germline CDR1 MNHNS, CDR2 SASEGT. The CDR3 region is CASALLGDSSYEQYF. Written as DNA, the CDR3 is TGTGCCAGTGCTTTACTAGGGGACAGTTCCTACGAGCAGTACTTC.

There are a few counts of this clone. DNA of the CDR3: TGTGCCGGTAGGACAGGGAACACCGGGGAGCTGTTTTTT. It specifies CAGRTGNTGELFF. The rearrangement links TRBV25-1 to TRBJ2-2; 7 positions match TRBD1. The germline CDR1 and CDR2 sequences are MGHDK and SYGVNS. Germline trimming cut 11 bases from V and 1 base from J; bases unmatched to any gene: 4. This CDR3 has 13 amino acids.

The CDR3 DNA reads TGTGCCAGCAGCTTAATAGCGGTCGGAGCGGGTGAGCAGTTCTTC. It translates to CASSLIAVGAGEQFF. The gene calls are TRBV5-4 and TRBJ2-1; D is perhaps TRBD2 (6 bases). In germline, CDR1 is SGHNT, CDR2 YYREEE (reference sequence). V was pared by 2 bases and J by 9 bases, with 18 bases between. This CDR3 is built from 15 residues.

The chain has TRBV7-6 and TRBJ1-1; TRBD1 aligns across 9 bases. Germline trimming cut 0 bases from V and 5 bases from J; bases unmatched to any gene: 4. Germline values: CDR1 SGHVS, CDR2 FNYEAQ. The CDR3 is made up of 15 amino acids. In nucleotides, the CDR3 is TGTGCCAGCAGCTTAGCGACAGGGGGAGCGACTGAAGCTTTCTTT. As protein: CASSLATGGATEAFF.

This chain connects TRBV4-3 to TRBJ2-7; tentative D call: TRBD1 (5 bases). The CDR3 length is 16 residues. The V end was cut by 0 bases, the J end by 3 bases, with 15 bases between. Germline-derived CDR1 and CDR2 are LGHNA and YSLEER. The CDR3 region is CASSQDLFGHIYEQYF. The CDR3 DNA reads as TGCGCCAGCAGCCAAGATCTTTTTGGACACATCTACGAGCAGTACTTC.

The genes are TRBV30 and TRBJ2-5; D may be TRBD1 (5 bases). The V gene lost 2 bases and the J gene lost 5 bases, with 9 bases spanning the gap. The germline V gene has CDR1 GTSNPN and CDR2 SVGIG (reference sequence). CDR3 length: 12 residues. The CDR3 here is CAWSSGMETQYF. The CDR3 region has the DNA TGTGCCTGGAGTTCAGGGATGGAGACCCAGTACTTC.

V gene TRBV4-1 combines with J gene TRBJ2-1, with 9 bases fitting TRBD2. Looked up from germline, CDR1 is MGHRA and CDR2 is YSYEKL. The CDR3 runs to 16 residues. J gave up 0 bases and V 7 bases, and 7 bases lay outside the gene matches. The CDR3, as DNA: TGCGCCAGCAACGACTTAGCGGGAGTCTCCTACAATGAGCAGTTCTTC. This gives the protein CASNDLAGVSYNEQFF.

The CDR3 nucleotides are TGTGCCAGCAGAACCAGCGGGAACCGCAATGAGCAGTTCTTC. Residues: CASRTSGNRNEQFF. The chain is built from TRBV27 and TRBJ2-1; 7 positions match TRBD2. This CDR3 comprises 14 residues. Germline assignment: CDR1 MNHEY and CDR2 SMNVEV (reference sequence). Unmatched junction bases numbered 8, after V lost 6 bases and J lost 6 bases.